This TCR beta chain was documented in a study of blood T cells in healthy people across ages. V trimming: 5 bases; J trimming: 3 bases; junction bases outside the gene matches: 4. The V gene's germline CDR1 is PRHDT and CDR2 FYEKMQ (reference sequence). The CDR3 covers 14 residues. It was with a sample-barcoded 5' primer and a J-beta primer mix that a second PCR of roughly 7 to 12 cycles was run. TCRdb recomputed calls from the 5' RACE reads with MiXCR, one row per CDR3 protein. The sample includes about 800,000 distinct CDR3 sequences, approximately 25% seen only once; the top ten take under 4%. This clonotype appeared a few times. This sample was also put to use in a study of T cells of mothers and their children.

This receptor was taken from a boy younger than 18 in good health. Material: blood. The chain joins TRBV13 to TRBJ2-3; 8 bases align to TRBD2. The CDR3, as DNA: TGTGCCAGCAGCGATCGCGGGGGGACAGATACGCAGTATTTT. It encodes CASSDRGGTDTQYF.